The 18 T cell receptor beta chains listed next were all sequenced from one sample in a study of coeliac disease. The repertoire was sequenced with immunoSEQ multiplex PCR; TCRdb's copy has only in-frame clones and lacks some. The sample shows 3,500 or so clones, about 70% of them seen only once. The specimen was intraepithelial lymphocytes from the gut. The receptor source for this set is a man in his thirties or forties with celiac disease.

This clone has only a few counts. The CDR3 DNA is TGTGCCAGCAGTGATGACAAGACCGACATCTGGGATACGCAGTATTTT. Translation: CASSDDKTDIWDTQYF. V is TRBV6-1 and J is TRBJ2-3; no clear D. This CDR3 has 16 residues. CDR1 and CDR2 (germline): MNHNS, SASEGT. V lost 3 bases and J lost 6, with 19 bases in between.

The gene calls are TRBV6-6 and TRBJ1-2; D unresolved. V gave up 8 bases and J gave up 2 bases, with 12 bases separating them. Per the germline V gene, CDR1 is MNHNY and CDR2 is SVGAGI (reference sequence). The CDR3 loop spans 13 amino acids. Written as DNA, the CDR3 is TGTGCCAGCGCCAGCGATGCAAACTATGGCTACACCTTC. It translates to CASASDANYGYTF.

CDR3: CASSPSTEVEEKLFF. CDR3 nucleotides: TGTGCCAGCAGTCCGAGCACGGAGGTAGAAGAAAAACTGTTTTTT. The chain combines TRBV28 with TRBJ1-4; D unresolved. V lost 5 bases to trimming and J lost 8 bases, with 18 bases between them. CDR3 length equals 15 residues. Germline CDR1 reads MDHEN; CDR2 reads SYDVKM. The entire variable domain, with the rest obtained from reference TRBV28 and TRBJ1-4, is as follows: DVKVTQSSRYLVKRTGEKVFLECVQDMDHENMFWYRQDPGLGLRLIYFSYDVKMKEKGDIPEGYSVSREKKERFSLILESASTNQTSMYLCASSPSTEVEEKLFFGSGTQLSVL.

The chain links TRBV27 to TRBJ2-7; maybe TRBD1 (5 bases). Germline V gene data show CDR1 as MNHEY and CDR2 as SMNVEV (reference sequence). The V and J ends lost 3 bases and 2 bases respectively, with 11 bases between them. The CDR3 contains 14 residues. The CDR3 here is CASSFGRGTYEQYF. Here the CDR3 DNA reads TGTGCCAGCAGTTTTGGTAGGGGAACCTACGAGCAGTACTTC.

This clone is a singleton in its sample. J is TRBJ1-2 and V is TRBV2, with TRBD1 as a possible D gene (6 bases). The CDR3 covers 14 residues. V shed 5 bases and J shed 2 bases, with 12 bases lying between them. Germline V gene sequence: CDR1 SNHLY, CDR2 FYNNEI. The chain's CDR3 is CASSTQGNNYGYTF. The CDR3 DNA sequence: TGTGCCAGCAGTACACAGGGAAACAACTATGGCTACACCTTC.

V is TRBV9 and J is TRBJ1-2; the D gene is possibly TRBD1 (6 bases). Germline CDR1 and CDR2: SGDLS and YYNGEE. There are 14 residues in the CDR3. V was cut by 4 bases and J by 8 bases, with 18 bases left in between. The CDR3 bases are TGTGCCAGCAGCCCCATAGGGGGGGAAGAGGGCTACACCTTC. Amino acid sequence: CASSPIGGEEGYTF. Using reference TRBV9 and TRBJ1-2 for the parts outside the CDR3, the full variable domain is DSGVTQTPKHLITATGQRVTLRCSPRSGDLSVYWYQQSLDQGLQFLIQYYNGEERAKGNILERFSAQQFPDLHSELNLSSLELGDSALYFCASSPIGGEEGYTFGSGTRLTVV.

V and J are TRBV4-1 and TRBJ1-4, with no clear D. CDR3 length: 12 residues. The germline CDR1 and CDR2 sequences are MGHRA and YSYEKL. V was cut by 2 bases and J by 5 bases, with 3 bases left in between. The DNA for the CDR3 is TGCGCCAGCAGCCAACCGAATGAAAAACTGTTTTTT. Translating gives CASSQPNEKLFF.

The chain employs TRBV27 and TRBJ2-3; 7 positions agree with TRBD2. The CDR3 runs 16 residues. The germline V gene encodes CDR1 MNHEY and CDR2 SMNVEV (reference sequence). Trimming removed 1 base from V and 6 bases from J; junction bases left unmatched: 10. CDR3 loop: CASSLLPRETSDTQYF. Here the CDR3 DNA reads TGTGCCAGCAGTTTATTGCCGCGGGAGACATCCGATACGCAGTATTTT.

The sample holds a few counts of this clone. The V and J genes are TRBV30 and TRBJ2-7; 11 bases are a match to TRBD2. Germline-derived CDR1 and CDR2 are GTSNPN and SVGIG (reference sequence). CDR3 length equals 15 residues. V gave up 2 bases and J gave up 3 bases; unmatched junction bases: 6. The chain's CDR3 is CAWSRTSGRLYEQYF. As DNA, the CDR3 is TGTGCCTGGAGTAGGACTAGCGGGCGCCTCTACGAGCAGTACTTC.

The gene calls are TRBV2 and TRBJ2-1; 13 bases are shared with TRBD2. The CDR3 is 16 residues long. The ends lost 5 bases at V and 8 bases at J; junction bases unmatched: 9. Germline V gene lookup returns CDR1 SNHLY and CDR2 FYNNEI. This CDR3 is CASSSSGTSGIDEQFF. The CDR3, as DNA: TGTGCCAGCAGTTCCTCCGGGACTAGCGGGATCGATGAGCAGTTCTTC.

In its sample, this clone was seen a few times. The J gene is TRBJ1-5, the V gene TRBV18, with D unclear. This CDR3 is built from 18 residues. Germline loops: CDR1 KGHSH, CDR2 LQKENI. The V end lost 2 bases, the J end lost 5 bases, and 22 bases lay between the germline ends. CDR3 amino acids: CASSPYLGTHYPYQPQHF. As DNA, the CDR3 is TGTGCCAGCTCACCATACCTTGGCACCCACTACCCCTATCAGCCCCAGCATTTT.

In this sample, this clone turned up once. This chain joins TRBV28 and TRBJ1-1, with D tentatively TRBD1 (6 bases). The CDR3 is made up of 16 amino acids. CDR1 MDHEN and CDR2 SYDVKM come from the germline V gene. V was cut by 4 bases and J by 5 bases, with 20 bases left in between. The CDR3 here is CASSYQGRVWDTEAFF. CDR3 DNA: TGTGCCAGCAGTTATCAGGGGCGCGTTTGGGATACTGAAGCTTTCTTT. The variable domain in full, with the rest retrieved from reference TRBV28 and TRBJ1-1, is DVKVTQSSRYLVKRTGEKVFLECVQDMDHENMFWYRQDPGLGLRLIYFSYDVKMKEKGDIPEGYSVSREKKERFSLILESASTNQTSMYLCASSYQGRVWDTEAFFGQGTRLTVV.

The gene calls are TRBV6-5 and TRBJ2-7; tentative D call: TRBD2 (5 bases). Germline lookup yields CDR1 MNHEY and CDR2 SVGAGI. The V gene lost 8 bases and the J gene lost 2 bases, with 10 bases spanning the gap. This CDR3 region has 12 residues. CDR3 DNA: TGTGCCAGCGCAACCGGGGCCTACGAGCAGTACTTC. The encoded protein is CASATGAYEQYF.

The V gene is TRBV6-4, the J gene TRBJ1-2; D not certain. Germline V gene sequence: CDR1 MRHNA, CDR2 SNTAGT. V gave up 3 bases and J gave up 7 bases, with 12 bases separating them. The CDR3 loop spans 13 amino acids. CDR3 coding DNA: TGTGCCAGCAGTGAGGATCCGGGTTCTGGCTACACCTTC. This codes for CASSEDPGSGYTF.

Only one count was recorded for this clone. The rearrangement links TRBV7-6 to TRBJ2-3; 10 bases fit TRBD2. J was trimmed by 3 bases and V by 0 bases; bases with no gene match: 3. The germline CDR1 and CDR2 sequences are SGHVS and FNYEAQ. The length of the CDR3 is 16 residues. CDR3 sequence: CASSLASGRATDTQYF. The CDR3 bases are TGTGCCAGCAGCTTAGCCAGCGGGAGGGCAACAGATACGCAGTATTTT.

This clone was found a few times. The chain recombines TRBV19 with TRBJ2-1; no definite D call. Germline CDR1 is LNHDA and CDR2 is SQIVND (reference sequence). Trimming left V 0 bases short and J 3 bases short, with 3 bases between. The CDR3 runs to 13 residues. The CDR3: CASSIDSYNEQFF. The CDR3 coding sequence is TGTGCCAGTAGTATAGACAGCTACAATGAGCAGTTCTTC.

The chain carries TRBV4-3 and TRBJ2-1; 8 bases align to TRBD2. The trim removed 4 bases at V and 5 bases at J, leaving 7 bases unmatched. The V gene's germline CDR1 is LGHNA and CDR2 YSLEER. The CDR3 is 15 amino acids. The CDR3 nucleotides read TGCGCCAGCAGCCCTCTAGCGGGTTTAAACAATGAGCAGTTCTTC. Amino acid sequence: CASSPLAGLNNEQFF.

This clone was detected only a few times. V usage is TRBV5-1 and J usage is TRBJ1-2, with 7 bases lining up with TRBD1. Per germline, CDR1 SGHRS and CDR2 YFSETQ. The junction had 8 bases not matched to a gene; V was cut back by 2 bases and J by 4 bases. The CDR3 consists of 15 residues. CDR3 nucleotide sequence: TGCGCCAGCAGCTTCGGGACAGACGGAGCCTATGGCTACACCTTC. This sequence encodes CASSFGTDGAYGYTF.